In this sample, the clone carrying this T cell receptor beta chain turned up once. Its antigen is not known. CDR1 MNHNY and CDR2 SVGAGI come from the germline V gene (reference sequence). The CDR3 has 18 residues. The V segment lost 2 bases and the J segment 0 bases; nucleotides outside the gene matches: 10. The record originates from a study of T cell repertoires in cytomegalovirus infection. Turning to the study itself: As its CMV epitopes, the study selected recently identified HLA-C-restricted and well-studied HLA-B-restricted targets. Both CMV infection and a matching HLA type were indicated by public TCR beta signatures. Study-wide findings and caveats: Dominating the ex vivo response were HLA-C-restricted CMV-specific TCR beta clonotypes. Cumulative frequency of public TCR beta families picked out carriers of CMV plus the relevant HLA.

TCRdb re-analysed the reads in MiXCR, keeping a single row per CDR3 protein. The table records about half a million distinct CDR3 sequences, approximately 40% of them present only once. The receptor was derived from a human donor in good health (CMV status not recorded). Some clones in this sample may be carry-over from other donors' samples. The source was cultured PBMCs, collected from culture after CMV antigen stimulation. The chain is built from TRBV6-6 and TRBJ2-3, with 8 bases aligning to TRBD2. CDR3 protein: CASSYPRGLASSTDTQYF. CDR3 DNA: TGTGCCAGCAGTTACCCAAGAGGACTAGCATCTAGCACAGATACGCAGTATTTT.